This TCR beta chain appears in the sequencing data of a study of T cell responses to AZD1222 COVID-19 vaccine. Findings and caveats of the study: Nearly half of spike-specific TCRs reportedly go after variant regions that carry no mutations. At baseline, seropositivity was found in only six AZD1222 recipients.

Regarding this clone: As yet, its antigen is unknown. The identical CDR3 is also encoded by other nucleotide sequences in the sample.

The V and J ends lost 5 bases and 0 bases, in that order; junction bases with no gene match: 4. The CDR3 extends over 15 amino acids. The germline V gene has CDR1 MDHEN and CDR2 SYDVKM. Data came from immunoSEQ multiplex PCR; TCRdb stores just in-frame clones and leaves some out. The profile shows some 81,000 clones, roughly 86% of them singletons. The V call is TRBV28, the J call TRBJ2-4; 7 positions match TRBD1. The specimen was peripheral blood, collected 28 days after the second AZD1222 dose. The origin of this receptor is an adult who received the AZD1222 COVID-19 vaccine. The CDR3 DNA reads TGTGCCAGCAGTCCAGGGGGTGTAGCCAAAAACATTCAGTACTTC. This translates into CASSPGGVAKNIQYF.